Following are 13 T cell receptor beta chains from one sample sequenced in a study of blood T cell repertoires in COVID-19. The assay was immunoSEQ multiplex PCR, and TCRdb's table has in-frame clones only and misses some. The table has roughly 250,000 clones, roughly 87% seen once. Sequenced sample: peripheral blood. These TCRs come from a man between 60 and 75 years old who had recovered from COVID-19.

The table lists this clone with a few counts. V usage is TRBV24-1 and J usage is TRBJ1-1; the match to TRBD1 covers 12 bases. There are 15 residues in the CDR3. The V and J ends lost 3 bases and 7 bases, in that order; junction bases with no gene match: 5. Germline assignment: CDR1 KGHDR and CDR2 SFDVKD. The CDR3 sequence: CATSDKGQGASEAFF. In DNA form, the CDR3 reads TGTGCCACCAGTGATAAGGGACAGGGGGCGAGTGAAGCTTTCTTT.

V and J are TRBV19 and TRBJ1-4; TRBD1 agrees at 8 bases. Trimming cost V 3 bases and J 10 bases; bases outside gene matches: 7. The germline CDR1 and CDR2 sequences are LNHDA and SQIVND (reference sequence). This CDR3 spans 14 amino acids. CDR3 protein: CASSIEQGGRKLFF. The CDR3 region has the DNA TGTGCCAGTAGTATTGAACAGGGGGGACGAAAACTGTTTTTT.

This chain joins TRBV18 and TRBJ2-1; D is uncertain. The CDR3 is 15 residues long. The V gene's germline CDR1 is KGHSH and CDR2 LQKENI. Between the trimmed V and J ends, which lost 2 bases and 0 bases, there was a span of 8 bases. The DNA of the CDR3 is TGTGCCAGCTCACCAGGCGCTAGCTCCTACAATGAGCAGTTCTTC. It is translated as CASSPGASSYNEQFF.

The V call is TRBV24-1, the J call TRBJ1-1, with no clear D. Germline assignment: CDR1 KGHDR and CDR2 SFDVKD. This CDR3 spans 15 amino acids. The ends were cut back, 3 bases at V and 1 base at J, with 11 bases in the middle. The CDR3 DNA reads TGTGCCACCAGTGATAGTGGGCGGGGGAACACTGAAGCTTTCTTT. Its translation is CATSDSGRGNTEAFF.

The chain links TRBV7-2 to TRBJ2-3; no firm D call. Germline CDR1 SGHTA, CDR2 FQGNSA. The CDR3 has 11 amino acids. Trimming stripped 5 bases from V and 10 bases from J, with 10 bases between. The CDR3 region is CASSLFGAQYF. The CDR3 DNA reads TGTGCCAGCAGCCTATTTGGTGCGCAGTATTTT. The full variable domain, in which reference TRBV7-2 and TRBJ2-3 provide the parts outside the CDR3, is GAGVSQSPSNKVTEKGKDVELRCDPISGHTALYWYRQSLGQGLEFLIYFQGNSAPDKSGLPSDRFSAERTGGSVSTLTIQRTQQEDSAVYLCASSLFGAQYFGPGTRLTVL.

This clone was observed once. This chain joins TRBV2 and TRBJ1-2, with D maybe TRBD1 (5 bases). This CDR3 contains 16 residues. The V gene lost 7 bases and the J gene lost 5 bases, with 23 bases spanning the gap. Germline V lookup: CDR1 SNHLY, CDR2 FYNNEI. CDR3 bases: TGTGCCAGCACCAAATCGGCGGGGCTATCCACATATGGCTACACCTTC. Its translation: CASTKSAGLSTYGYTF.

The chain employs TRBV12-3 or TRBV12-4 and TRBJ2-7, with D perhaps matching TRBD2 (5 bases). The CDR3 spans 12 residues. Trimming stripped 3 bases from V and 7 bases from J, with 10 bases between. CDR3 in amino acids: CASSLRVGEQYV. DNA for the CDR3: TGTGCCAGCAGTTTGCGGGTTGGGGAGCAGTACGTC.

This clone was detected only a few times. The chain links TRBV19 to TRBJ1-3, with D maybe TRBD1 (6 bases). V was cut by 1 base and J by 10 bases, with 8 bases left in between. The CDR3 length is 12 residues. Germline CDR1 is LNHDA and CDR2 is SQIVND (reference sequence). CDR3 sequence reads: CASSIVGQTIYF. CDR3 nucleotide sequence: TGTGCCAGTAGTATAGTTGGACAGACCATATATTTT.

The chain links TRBV19 to TRBJ1-2, with 7 bases aligning to TRBD1. V trimming: 9 bases; J trimming: 0 bases; junction bases outside the gene matches: 10. Germline V gene sequence: CDR1 LNHDA, CDR2 SQIVND (reference sequence). This CDR3 spans 15 amino acids. The CDR3 region is CASLIRQGSNYGYTF. Written as DNA, the CDR3 is TGTGCCAGCCTCATTAGACAGGGCTCTAACTATGGCTACACCTTC.

This rearrangement joins TRBV9 to TRBJ2-1, with unresolved D. The V end was cut by 0 bases, the J end by 10 bases, with 8 bases between. The CDR3 contains 12 residues. Looked up from germline, CDR1 is SGDLS and CDR2 is YYNGEE. The CDR3: CASSVGWSEQFF. The CDR3 nucleotides read TGTGCCAGCAGCGTAGGATGGAGCGAGCAGTTCTTC.

The rearrangement joins TRBV6-2 or TRBV6-3 to TRBJ2-7; perhaps TRBD1 as D (5 bases). Trimming cost V 2 bases and J 2 bases, with 7 bases left between them. The CDR3 totals 13 residues. Germline V gene lookup returns CDR1 MNHEY and CDR2 SVGEGT. CDR3 nucleotide sequence: TGTGCCAGCAGTTACGGCAGGGCCTACGAGCAGTACTTC. It yields the protein CASSYGRAYEQYF.

The chain joins TRBV6-4 to TRBJ2-2; TRBD2 agrees at 11 bases. The CDR3 runs 16 residues. Germline assignment: CDR1 MRHNA and CDR2 SNTAGT. The ends lost 6 bases at V and 5 bases at J; junction bases unmatched: 8. Written as DNA, the CDR3 is TGTGCCAGCAGCCCCGGGACTAGCGGACCAACCGGGGAGCTGTTTTTT. This sequence encodes CASSPGTSGPTGELFF.

The chain joins TRBV27 to TRBJ1-4, with TRBD1 matching 7 bases. This CDR3 is 13 amino acids long. The junction had 6 bases not matched to a gene; V was cut back by 7 bases and J by 7 bases. The germline gives CDR1 MNHEY, CDR2 SMNVEV (reference sequence). The CDR3 protein is CASNRAGGEKLFF. CDR3 bases: TGTGCCAGCAATCGGGCAGGGGGTGAAAAACTGTTTTTT.